What follows describes a single TCR beta chain. The data originate from a study of cytomegalovirus exposure and HLA in healthy donors. CDR1 and CDR2 from the germline V gene are SNHLY and FYNNEI. This CDR3 has 10 residues. Trimming cost V 6 bases and J 15 bases, with 12 bases left between them. Sequencing used immunoSEQ multiplex PCR; TCRdb keeps in-frame clones, though not all of them. The data contain about 56,000 clones, 85% to 95% of them singletons. J is TRBJ2-1 and V is TRBV2; TRBD1 might be the D (6 bases). The specimen sequenced was PBMCs. The clonotype was recovered from a woman aged 18-29 years in good health and CMV-seronegative. CDR3 amino acids: CASSPGQLFF. The CDR3 nucleotides read TGTGCCAGCAGCCCGGGACAACTGTTCTTC.